Following are 30 T cell receptor beta chains from one sample sequenced in a study of T cells in Graves' hyperthyroidism and ophthalmopathy. Amplification of TCR beta CDR3 regions used RNA as the template. A set of HTBI primers served as the primers for a first-round RT-PCR of the TCR CDR3. One entry per CDR3 protein, called by TCRdb with MiXCR from the multiplex PCR reads. The sample includes about 620,000 distinct CDR3 sequences, roughly 15% of them seen just once. Material: blood. The receptors originated from a woman in her twenties or thirties with Graves' hyperthyroidism.

This clonotype was detected a few times. V is TRBV7-9 and J is TRBJ2-7; maybe TRBD2 (6 bases). With 5 bases removed from V and 2 bases from J, the gap between germline ends came to 19 bases. Germline loops: CDR1 SEHNR, CDR2 FQNEAQ (reference sequence). This CDR3 is 16 amino acids long. The CDR3 coding sequence is TGTGCCAGCAGCCCGAGGACTACAGCCTCGCCCTACGAGCAGTACTTC. It is translated as CASSPRTTASPYEQYF.

This clonotype was seen many times. This chain uses TRBV28 with TRBJ2-5, with a tentative D call TRBD1 (5 bases). This CDR3 is built from 15 residues. Germline CDR1 and CDR2: MDHEN and SYDVKM. V was clipped by 2 bases and J by 0 bases, with 10 bases between them. This CDR3 reads CASSLMTANQETQYF. As DNA, the CDR3 is TGTGCCAGCAGTTTAATGACAGCTAACCAAGAGACCCAGTACTTC.

The sample holds many counts of this clonotype. J is TRBJ2-5 and V is TRBV5-1; possible D gene TRBD1, 5 bases. Germline V CDR1 and CDR2: SGHRS, YFSETQ. Deletions cut 0 bases from V and 4 bases from J, with 7 bases between. This CDR3 has 13 amino acids. The CDR3 region has the DNA TGCGCCAGCAGCTTGGCAGGGATAGAGACCCAGTACTTC. Amino acids: CASSLAGIETQYF.

This clonotype was observed a handful of times. The rearrangement links TRBV20-1 to TRBJ2-3; D gene uncertain. V shed 3 bases and J shed 4 bases, with 20 bases lying between them. The CDR3 totals 16 residues. From germline, CDR1 is DFQATT and CDR2 SNEGSKA (reference sequence). CDR3 region: CSASKLGATLPDTQYF. DNA of the CDR3: TGCAGTGCTAGTAAGCTCGGCGCCACCCTCCCAGATACGCAGTATTTT.

This clonotype was seen only a few times. The chain is built from TRBV24-1 and TRBJ2-1, with a tentative D call TRBD2 (5 bases). The germline V and J ends were trimmed by 6 bases and 8 bases, with 13 bases remaining between them. CDR1 is KGHDR and CDR2 is SFDVKD in the germline V gene. The CDR3 has 13 residues. In DNA form, the CDR3 reads TGTGCCACCAGTCCCCAGGACGGGGATGAGCAGTTCTTC. Protein product: CATSPQDGDEQFF.

The chain is built from TRBV6-1 and TRBJ1-1; D uncertain. CDR3 length: 12 amino acids. The V gene lost 4 bases and the J gene lost 6 bases, with 9 bases spanning the gap. Germline V CDR1 and CDR2: MNHNS, SASEGT. CDR3 sequence (DNA): TGTGCCAGCAGTGGGGATGGTGCTGAAGCTTTCTTT. Protein product: CASSGDGAEAFF.

A few counts support this clonotype. The chain links TRBV10-3 to TRBJ2-7; 9 bases map to TRBD1. CDR1 and CDR2 from the germline V gene are ENHRY and SYGVKD. This CDR3 is built from 13 residues. The V gene end was trimmed by 6 bases and the J gene end by 2 bases; junction bases not matched to a gene: 2. CDR3 DNA: TGTGCCATCAGGGGACAGGGCCCCTACGAGCAGTACTTC. It codes for CAIRGQGPYEQYF.

This sequence joins TRBV28 and TRBJ1-2; possibly TRBD1 for D (5 bases). Trimming cost V 6 bases and J 5 bases, with 13 bases left between them. This CDR3 spans 13 amino acids. From germline, CDR1 is MDHEN and CDR2 SYDVKM. The CDR3 here is CASSPQGEYGYTF. The CDR3 bases are TGTGCCAGCAGCCCTCAGGGAGAGTATGGCTACACCTTC.

The chain recombines TRBV2 with TRBJ2-1; no firm D call. CDR1 is SNHLY, CDR2 FYNNEI, per germline. Trimming removed 5 bases at V and 15 bases at J, with 14 bases between. The CDR3 has 11 amino acids. The CDR3 spells CASSSEWGRFF. CDR3 DNA: TGTGCCAGCAGTTCGGAATGGGGTAGGTTCTTC. The variable domain in full, with the rest retrieved from reference TRBV2 and TRBJ2-1, is EPEVTQTPSHQVTQMGQEVILRCVPISNHLYFYWYRQILGQKVEFLVSFYNNEISEKSEIFDDQFSVERPDGSNFTLKIRSTKLEDSAMYFCASSSEWGRFFGPGTRLTVL.

The CDR3 region is CASSLEGSVYEQFF. The CDR3 DNA reads TGTGCCAGCAGCTTAGAGGGGTCTGTCTACGAGCAGTTCTTC. The J gene is TRBJ2-7, the V gene TRBV11-2; D is unclear. The closer fit of TRBJ2-1 to the DNA end suggests the J call may be wrong. Germline V gene sequence: CDR1 SGHAT, CDR2 FQNNGV. The CDR3 is 14 amino acids.

This clonotype has at least ten counts. The chain is built from TRBV28 and TRBJ1-2; no reliable D call. V lost 6 bases to trimming and J lost 4 bases, with 12 bases between them. This CDR3 contains 13 residues. CDR1 and CDR2 from the germline V gene are MDHEN and SYDVKM. CDR3 sequence: CASSPTDLYGYTF. In DNA, the CDR3 is TGTGCCAGCAGCCCGACTGATCTCTATGGCTACACCTTC.

The J gene is TRBJ1-6, the V gene TRBV7-9; D is perhaps TRBD1 (5 bases). This CDR3 is 16 amino acids long. From germline, CDR1 is SEHNR and CDR2 FQNEAQ (reference sequence). V lost 3 bases and J lost 11, with 20 bases in between. This chain's CDR3 is CASSLKSASGRTPLHF. Here the CDR3 DNA reads TGTGCCAGCAGCTTGAAATCGGCGTCAGGGAGGACACCCCTCCACTTT.

This clonotype was counted many times. V usage is TRBV2 and J usage is TRBJ2-5; 9 nucleotides match TRBD2. V shed 5 bases and J 4 bases; nucleotides not matched to a gene: 5. This CDR3 is built from 14 residues. Per the germline V gene, CDR1 is SNHLY and CDR2 is FYNNEI. The CDR3 DNA sequence: TGTGCCAGCAGTTATAGCGGGAGCGGAGAGACCCAGTACTTC. Protein sequence: CASSYSGSGETQYF.

This clonotype has a count of ten or more. CDR3 nucleotides: TGTGCCAGCAGTGTTTACAGGGCTCAGCCCCAGCATTTT. Its translation: CASSVYRAQPQHF. The V call is TRBV2, the J call TRBJ1-5; possible D gene TRBD1, 6 bases. With 4 bases removed from V and 6 bases from J, the gap between germline ends came to 10 bases. Germline V gene data show CDR1 as SNHLY and CDR2 as FYNNEI. The CDR3 is made up of 13 amino acids. Together with reference TRBV2 and TRBJ1-5, the CDR3 gives the full variable domain: EPEVTQTPSHQVTQMGQEVILRCVPISNHLYFYWYRQILGQKVEFLVSFYNNEISEKSEIFDDQFSVERPDGSNFTLKIRSTKLEDSAMYFCASSVYRAQPQHFGDGTRLSIL.

This clonotype was picked up many times. The junction shows a germline mismatch at one end, possibly a read error. The chain uses TRBV27 and TRBJ1-5, with 9 bases matching TRBD1. Germline values: CDR1 MNHEY, CDR2 SMNVEV (reference sequence). This CDR3 has 14 residues. The CDR3 is CASSFGQGNQPQHF. CDR3 bases: TGCGCCAGCAGCTTTGGACAGGGGAATCAGCCCCAGCATTTT.

The CDR3 sequence: CASSFMGYQPQHF. In nucleotides, the CDR3 is TGTGCCAGCAGTTTTATGGGTTATCAGCCCCAGCATTTT. The rearrangement links TRBV28 to TRBJ1-5; D gene ambiguous. The CDR3 totals 13 residues. V shed 3 bases and J shed 5 bases, with 8 bases lying between them. Germline V lookup: CDR1 MDHEN, CDR2 SYDVKM.

This clonotype was seen at least ten times. The chain links TRBV5-1 to TRBJ1-1, with unresolved D. Germline CDR1 SGHRS, CDR2 YFSETQ. The germline V and J ends were trimmed by 0 bases and 1 base, with 7 bases remaining between them. The CDR3 length is 14 residues. The CDR3 sequence is CASSLETANTEAFF. The CDR3 nucleotides are TGCGCCAGCAGCTTGGAGACGGCGAACACTGAAGCTTTCTTT.

The rearrangement uses TRBV19 and TRBJ1-5; D call uncertain. This CDR3 has 15 amino acids. The ends were cut back, 5 bases at V and 2 bases at J, with 13 bases in the middle. Per germline, CDR1 LNHDA and CDR2 SQIVND (reference sequence). The chain's CDR3 is CASSLGTMGNQPQHF. CDR3 nucleotides: TGTGCCAGTAGTCTCGGAACGATGGGCAATCAGCCCCAGCATTTT.

The rearrangement links TRBV18 to TRBJ2-3, with D maybe TRBD1 (5 bases). CDR3 length: 17 amino acids. Trimming took off 5 bases at V and 1 base at J, with 19 bases between the two ends. The germline gives CDR1 KGHSH, CDR2 LQKENI. The CDR3 DNA is TGTGCCAGCTCAGGTTTAATAGAGGACACCCGCACAGATACGCAGTATTTT. Encoded protein: CASSGLIEDTRTDTQYF. Drawing the rest from reference TRBV18 and TRBJ2-3, the complete variable domain is NAGVMQNPRHLVRRRGQEARLRCSPMKGHSHVYWYRQLPEEGLKFMVYLQKENIIDESGMPKERFSAEFPKEGPSILRIQQVVRGDSAAYFCASSGLIEDTRTDTQYFGPGTRLTVL.

The chain's CDR3 is CASSYALALSGELFF. The DNA of the CDR3 is TGTGCCAGCAGTTACGCTCTCGCATTGTCCGGGGAGCTGTTTTTT. The rearrangement joins TRBV6-5 to TRBJ2-2; D is unclear. Germline CDR1 is MNHEY and CDR2 is SVGAGI. The germline V and J ends were trimmed by 2 bases and 6 bases, with 13 bases remaining between them. This CDR3 is 15 amino acids long.

This clonotype was picked up many times. The chain has TRBV6-1 and TRBJ2-7; 7 nucleotides match TRBD1. The CDR3 length is 15 residues. The germline V gene has CDR1 MNHNS and CDR2 SASEGT. The V gene end was trimmed by 5 bases and the J gene end by 5 bases; junction bases not matched to a gene: 12. This CDR3 reads CASSSITTGMDEQYF. CDR3 DNA sequence: TGTGCCAGCAGTTCAATTACGACAGGGATGGACGAGCAGTACTTC.

The chain links TRBV28 to TRBJ2-2; D is perhaps TRBD1 (6 bases). Germline V gene lookup returns CDR1 MDHEN and CDR2 SYDVKM. Trimming pared 3 bases from V and 6 bases from J, leaving 11 bases between. The CDR3 runs to 14 residues. The CDR3 coding sequence is TGTGCCAGCAGTTTCCACAGGGAAGCCGGGGAGCTGTTTTTT. As protein: CASSFHREAGELFF.

Many counts were recorded for this clonotype. The chain uses TRBV2 and TRBJ2-3; 9 bases match TRBD2. V lost 7 bases, J lost 1 base, and 9 bases stayed unmatched. This CDR3 region has 16 residues. Per germline, CDR1 SNHLY and CDR2 FYNNEI. CDR3 coding DNA: TGTGCCAGCACTTCATTACCTAGCGGGGGCACAGATACGCAGTATTTT. Translation gives CASTSLPSGGTDTQYF. Looking up the rest from reference TRBV2 and TRBJ2-3 gives the full variable domain: EPEVTQTPSHQVTQMGQEVILRCVPISNHLYFYWYRQILGQKVEFLVSFYNNEISEKSEIFDDQFSVERPDGSNFTLKIRSTKLEDSAMYFCASTSLPSGGTDTQYFGPGTRLTVL.

This clonotype was recorded at least ten times. The genes are TRBV11-3 and TRBJ2-1; D remains ambiguous. From germline, CDR1 is SGHNT and CDR2 YENEEA. The V end lost 5 bases, the J end lost 6 bases, and 8 bases lay between the germline ends. The CDR3 is 12 amino acids. The CDR3 DNA sequence: TGTGCCAGCAGCGCTCAATTCAATGAGCAGTTCTTC. It encodes CASSAQFNEQFF.

This clonotype was counted ten times or more. This chain uses TRBV20-1 with TRBJ2-1; TRBD1 aligns across 7 bases. Germline CDR1 and CDR2: DFQATT and SNEGSKA (reference sequence). This CDR3 spans 14 amino acids. The V gene end was trimmed by 4 bases and the J gene end by 4 bases; junction bases not matched to a gene: 7. This chain's CDR3 is CSANRQGPYNEQFF. The DNA of the CDR3 is TGCAGTGCTAACAGACAGGGTCCGTACAATGAGCAGTTCTTC.

This clonotype showed up many times. The chain is built from TRBV2 and TRBJ1-5, with a tentative D call TRBD1 (6 bases). This CDR3 is 13 amino acids long. The germline V gene encodes CDR1 SNHLY and CDR2 FYNNEI. Trimming pared 5 bases from V and 2 bases from J, leaving 7 bases between. The CDR3 reads CASSYRGNQPQHF. The CDR3 DNA sequence: TGTGCCAGCAGTTACAGGGGCAATCAGCCCCAGCATTTT.

The chain combines TRBV5-1 with TRBJ2-1, with TRBD1 matching 8 bases. CDR1 is SGHRS, CDR2 YFSETQ, per germline. J gave up 4 bases and V 4 bases, and 4 bases lay outside the gene matches. The CDR3 spans 14 residues. The CDR3 DNA follows: TGCGCCAGCAGCAGGGACAGGCCTTACAATGAGCAGTTCTTC. Its translation is CASSRDRPYNEQFF.

This clonotype was counted only a few times. The chain combines TRBV28 with TRBJ1-4, with TRBD1 matching 9 bases. V gave up 10 bases and J gave up 4 bases; unmatched junction bases: 4. Germline V gene sequence: CDR1 MDHEN, CDR2 SYDVKM. CDR3 size: 13 residues. This CDR3 is CATRDRVNEKLFF. The CDR3 nucleotides read TGTGCCACTCGGGACAGGGTTAATGAAAAACTGTTTTTT.

This clonotype was detected ten times or more. The chain carries TRBV3-1 and TRBJ2-7; 9 bases fit TRBD2. CDR1 and CDR2 from the germline V gene are LGHDT and YNNKEL (reference sequence). V dropped 4 bases and J dropped 0; count of bases not matched to a gene: 7. This CDR3 is built from 16 residues. CDR3 amino acids: CASSPGSGRSSYEQYF. CDR3 DNA: TGTGCCAGCAGCCCCGGGAGCGGGAGGTCCTCCTACGAGCAGTACTTC.

In this sample, this clonotype turned up a few times. The chain uses TRBV7-9 and TRBJ2-3, with D perhaps matching TRBD2 (6 bases). V lost 1 base and J 6 bases, leaving 14 bases between the germline ends. Germline V gene sequence: CDR1 SEHNR, CDR2 FQNEAQ (reference sequence). The CDR3 is 15 residues long. This CDR3 reads CASSLGQRVWDTQYF. DNA of the CDR3: TGTGCCAGCAGCTTAGGCCAGCGGGTTTGGGATACGCAGTATTTT.